The 16 T cell receptor beta chains listed next were all sequenced from one sample in a study of CD8 T cells in ankylosing spondylitis. MiXCR, applied by TCRdb to the 5' RACE reads, yields one record per CDR3 protein. The sample comprises about 320,000 distinct CDR3 sequences, 11% of which are singletons, and 9.1% rests with the top ten. The sequenced sample consisted of blood, either unsorted or a sorted T cell fraction (not recorded which). These TCRs come from a female donor with ankylosing spondylitis or in good health (not recorded which).

This clonotype appeared many times. The chain combines TRBV20-1 with TRBJ2-3, with D possibly being TRBD2 (5 bases). From germline, CDR1 is DFQATT and CDR2 SNEGSKA (reference sequence). V was cut by 1 base and J by 4 bases, with 9 bases left in between. The CDR3 runs 13 residues. The CDR3 nucleotides read TGCAGTGCTAGAGGAAACGGGGCAGATACGCAGTATTTT. It codes for CSARGNGADTQYF.

The chain employs TRBV12-3 or TRBV12-4 and TRBJ2-3, with D possibly being TRBD1 or TRBD2 (6 bases each). There are 13 residues in the CDR3. Trimming took off 7 bases at V and 4 bases at J, with 12 bases between the two ends. The CDR3 nucleotides are TGTGCCAGCAAGTGGGGGGCCGCAGATACGCAGTATTTT. Protein sequence: CASKWGAADTQYF.

This clonotype has ten or more counts. The rearrangement joins TRBV24-1 to TRBJ2-3; a weak D match, TRBD2 (5 bases). Trimming removed 3 bases at V and 3 bases at J, with 15 bases between. The CDR3 runs to 16 residues. Germline CDR1 reads KGHDR; CDR2 reads SFDVKD. The CDR3 sequence: CATSDPVAGFTDTQYF. CDR3 bases: TGTGCCACCAGTGATCCCGTCGCGGGTTTTACAGATACGCAGTATTTT.

As concerns this clonotype: Since a much larger clone is just one base distant, this may be a read error. Here the CDR3 reads CSALALNTGELLF. The CDR3 DNA sequence: TGCAGTGCACTAGCCCTAAACACCGGGGAGCTGCTTTTT. This chain uses TRBV20-1 with TRBJ2-2; tentatively, D is TRBD2 (6 bases). The CDR3 spans 13 residues. In germline, CDR1 is DFQATT, CDR2 SNEGSKA (reference sequence).

The table lists this clonotype with many counts. The rearrangement links TRBV6-5 to TRBJ2-5; TRBD1 or TRBD2 may be the D gene (5 bases each). V was shortened by 2 bases and J by 3 bases, with 10 bases between the two germline ends. The CDR3 extends over 14 amino acids. Looked up from germline, CDR1 is MNHEY and CDR2 is SVGAGI. CDR3 nucleotides: TGTGCCAGCAGTTACGGGACCCAAAAAGAGACCCAGTACTTC. Residues: CASSYGTQKETQYF.

This clonotype was seen only a few times. CDR3 region: CASSLQRLAGTLDTQYF. CDR3 DNA sequence: TGCGCCAGCAGCTTGCAAAGACTAGCGGGCACGCTGGATACGCAGTATTTT. This sequence joins TRBV5-1 and TRBJ2-3, with 10 bases matching TRBD2. Germline-derived CDR1 and CDR2 are SGHRS and YFSETQ. The V and J ends lost 1 base and 6 bases, in that order; junction bases with no gene match: 11. The CDR3 runs 17 residues.

The genes are TRBV9 and TRBJ2-2, with D tentatively TRBD1 (6 bases). Trimming took off 4 bases at V and 4 bases at J, with 14 bases between the two ends. Germline-derived CDR1 and CDR2 are SGDLS and YYNGEE. CDR3 size: 15 residues. The CDR3 coding sequence is TGTGCCAGCAGCCGTCCAGGGGCTGGCACCGGGGAGCTGTTTTTT. It is translated as CASSRPGAGTGELFF.

This clonotype has a count of ten or more. V is TRBV7-9 and J is TRBJ2-2; D is possibly TRBD1 (5 bases). V was cut by 4 bases and J by 6 bases, with 9 bases left in between. The CDR3 runs 13 residues. Per germline, CDR1 SEHNR and CDR2 FQNEAQ (reference sequence). CDR3 protein: CASSSLRAGELFF. DNA for the CDR3: TGTGCCAGCAGCTCACTCAGGGCCGGGGAGCTGTTTTTT.

This clonotype was detected many times. V gene TRBV6-5 combines with J gene TRBJ2-5; 7 bases fit TRBD1. Unmatched junction bases numbered 8, after V lost 11 bases and J lost 5 bases. CDR1 and CDR2 (germline): MNHEY, SVGAGI. This CDR3 has 12 amino acids. The CDR3 DNA reads as TGTGCCGTACGAGGGGGCGGGGAGACCCAGTACTTC. Protein product: CAVRGGGETQYF.

This clonotype came up a few times. The chain uses TRBV28 and TRBJ2-3; tentative D call: TRBD1 (5 bases). The CDR3 runs to 15 residues. V was pared by 7 bases and J by 2 bases, with 16 bases between. Germline V gives CDR1 MDHEN, CDR2 SYDVKM. The CDR3 DNA reads TGTGCCAGCACGTACAGGAGACCCGTCACAGATACGCAGTATTTT. This sequence encodes CASTYRRPVTDTQYF.

This clonotype occurred many times. The chain uses TRBV18 and TRBJ2-4; TRBD2 agrees at 7 bases. After removal of 6 bases from V and 7 bases from J, the junction contained 21 bases not matched to a gene. Germline V CDR1 and CDR2: KGHSH, LQKENI. The CDR3 totals 18 residues. The CDR3 loop reads CASSAGGLRGILLNIQYF. CDR3 DNA: TGTGCCAGCTCCGCTGGAGGTCTGCGGGGGATTTTGTTGAACATTCAGTACTTC.

This clonotype was detected ten times or more. This chain joins TRBV20-1 and TRBJ1-2, with a tentative D call TRBD1 (6 bases). V was pared by 3 bases and J by 5 bases, with 13 bases between. Per the germline V gene, CDR1 is DFQATT and CDR2 is SNEGSKA (reference sequence). This CDR3 contains 13 residues. As DNA, the CDR3 is TGCAGTGCTAGCGGGGGGGCGGGGTATGGCTACACCTTC. It translates to CSASGGAGYGYTF.

This clonotype was seen ten or more times. CDR3 DNA sequence: TGCAGCGTTGAAGGCTGGGCGCATCGTGGGACGCAGTATTTT. Its translation: CSVEGWAHRGTQYF. This chain joins TRBV29-1 and TRBJ2-3; D not certain. CDR1 is SQVTM, CDR2 ANQGSEA, per germline. Trimming removed 1 base at V and 9 bases at J, with 17 bases between. This CDR3 contains 14 residues.

The genes are TRBV5-1 and TRBJ2-6; D is possibly TRBD2 (5 bases). The V gene's germline CDR1 is SGHRS and CDR2 YFSETQ. The CDR3 has 16 amino acids. V lost 4 bases and J 0 bases, leaving 11 bases between the germline ends. Written as DNA, the CDR3 is TGCGCCAGCAGCGCCATCCTAGCCTCTGGGGCCAACGTCCTGACTTTC. It specifies CASSAILASGANVLTF.

The chain combines TRBV20-1 with TRBJ2-3; D may correspond to TRBD1 or TRBD2 (5 bases each). From germline, CDR1 is DFQATT and CDR2 SNEGSKA (reference sequence). V lost 3 bases to trimming and J lost 6 bases, with 10 bases between them. CDR3 size: 12 residues. Here the CDR3 DNA reads TGCAGTGCTAGGGGGGAAACGGATACGCAGTATTTT. Encoded protein: CSARGETDTQYF.

This clonotype appeared a few times. This rearrangement joins TRBV20-1 to TRBJ2-5; D is unclear. Trimming took off 0 bases at V and 1 base at J, with 9 bases between the two ends. From germline, CDR1 is DFQATT and CDR2 SNEGSKA (reference sequence). CDR3 length: 14 amino acids. CDR3 sequence (DNA): TGCAGTGCTAGAGATGTTACCCTCCAAGAGACCCAGTACTTC. Amino acid sequence: CSARDVTLQETQYF.